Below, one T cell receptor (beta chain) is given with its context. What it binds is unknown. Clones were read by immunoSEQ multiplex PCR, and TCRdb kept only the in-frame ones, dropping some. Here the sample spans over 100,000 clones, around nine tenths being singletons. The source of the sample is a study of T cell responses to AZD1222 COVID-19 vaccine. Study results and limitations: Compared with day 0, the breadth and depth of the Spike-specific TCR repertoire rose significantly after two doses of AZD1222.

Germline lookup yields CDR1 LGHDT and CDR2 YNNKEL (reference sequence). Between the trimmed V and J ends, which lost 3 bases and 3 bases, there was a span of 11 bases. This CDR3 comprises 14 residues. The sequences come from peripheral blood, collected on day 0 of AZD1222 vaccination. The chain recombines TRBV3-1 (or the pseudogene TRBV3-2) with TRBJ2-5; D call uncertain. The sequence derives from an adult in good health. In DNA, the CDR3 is TGTGCCAGCAGCCACTACGTCGGCAAAGAGACCCAGTACTTC. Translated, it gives CASSHYVGKETQYF.